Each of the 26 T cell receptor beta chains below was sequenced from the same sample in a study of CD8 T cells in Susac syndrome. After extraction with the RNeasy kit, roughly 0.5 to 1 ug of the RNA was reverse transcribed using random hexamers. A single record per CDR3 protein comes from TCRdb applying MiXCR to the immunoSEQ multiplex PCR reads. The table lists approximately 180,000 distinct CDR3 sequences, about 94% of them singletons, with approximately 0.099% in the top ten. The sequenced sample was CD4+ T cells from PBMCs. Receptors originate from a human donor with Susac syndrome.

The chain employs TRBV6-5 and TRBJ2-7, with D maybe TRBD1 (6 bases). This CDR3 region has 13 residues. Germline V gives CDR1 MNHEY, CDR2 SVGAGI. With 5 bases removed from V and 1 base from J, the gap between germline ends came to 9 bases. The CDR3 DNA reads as TGTGCCAGCAGTAGGACAGCGTCCTACGAGCAGTACTTC. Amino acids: CASSRTASYEQYF.

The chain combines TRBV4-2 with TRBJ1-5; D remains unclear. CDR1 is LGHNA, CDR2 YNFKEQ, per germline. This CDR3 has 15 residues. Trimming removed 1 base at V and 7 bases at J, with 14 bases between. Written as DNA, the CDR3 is TGTGCCAGCAGCCAAGGGTTAGGGCGTGGCCAGCCCCAGCATTTT. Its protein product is CASSQGLGRGQPQHF.

For the CDR3, the DNA is TGTGCCAGCAGATACCTCGGGGACGGGGAGCTGTTTTTT. It yields the protein CASRYLGDGELFF. The chain links TRBV7-2 to TRBJ2-2, with D possibly matching TRBD2 (5 bases). V lost 6 bases and J 7 bases, leaving 12 bases between the germline ends. CDR3 size: 13 residues. CDR1 SGHTA and CDR2 FQGNSA come from the germline V gene.

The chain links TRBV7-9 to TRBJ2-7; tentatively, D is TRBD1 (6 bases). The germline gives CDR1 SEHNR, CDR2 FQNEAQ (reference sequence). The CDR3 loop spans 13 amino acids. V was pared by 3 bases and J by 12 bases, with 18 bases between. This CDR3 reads CASSFETGGRWYF. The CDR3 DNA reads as TGTGCCAGCAGCTTTGAGACAGGCGGGCGCTGGTACTTC.

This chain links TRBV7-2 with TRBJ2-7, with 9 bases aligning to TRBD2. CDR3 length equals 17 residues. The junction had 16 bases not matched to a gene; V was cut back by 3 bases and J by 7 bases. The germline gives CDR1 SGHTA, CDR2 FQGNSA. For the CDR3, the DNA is TGTGCCAGCAGCTTCAGAATAGCGGGAGATCTCTCTCGGGAGCAGTACTTC. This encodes CASSFRIAGDLSREQYF. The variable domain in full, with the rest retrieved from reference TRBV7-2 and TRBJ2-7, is GAGVSQSPSNKVTEKGKDVELRCDPISGHTALYWYRQSLGQGLEFLIYFQGNSAPDKSGLPSDRFSAERTGGSVSTLTIQRTQQEDSAVYLCASSFRIAGDLSREQYFGPGTRLTVT.

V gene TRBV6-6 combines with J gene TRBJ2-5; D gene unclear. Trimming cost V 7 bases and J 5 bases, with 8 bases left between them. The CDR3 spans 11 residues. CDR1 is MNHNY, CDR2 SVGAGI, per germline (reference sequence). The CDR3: CASKAGETQYF. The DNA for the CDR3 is TGTGCCAGCAAGGCTGGGGAGACCCAGTACTTC.

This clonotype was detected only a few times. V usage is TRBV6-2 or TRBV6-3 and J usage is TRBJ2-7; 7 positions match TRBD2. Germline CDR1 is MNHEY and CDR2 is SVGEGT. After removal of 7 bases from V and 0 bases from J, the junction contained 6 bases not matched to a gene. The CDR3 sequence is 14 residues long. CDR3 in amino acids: CASKPSGSSYEQYF. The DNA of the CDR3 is TGTGCCAGCAAGCCTAGCGGTAGCTCCTACGAGCAGTACTTC.

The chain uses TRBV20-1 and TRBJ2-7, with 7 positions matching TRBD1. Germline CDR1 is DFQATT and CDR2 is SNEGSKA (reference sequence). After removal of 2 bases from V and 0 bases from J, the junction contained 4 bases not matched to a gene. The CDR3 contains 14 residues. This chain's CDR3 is CSARRDSSSYEQYF. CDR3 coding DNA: TGCAGTGCTAGACGGGACAGCAGCTCCTACGAGCAGTACTTC.

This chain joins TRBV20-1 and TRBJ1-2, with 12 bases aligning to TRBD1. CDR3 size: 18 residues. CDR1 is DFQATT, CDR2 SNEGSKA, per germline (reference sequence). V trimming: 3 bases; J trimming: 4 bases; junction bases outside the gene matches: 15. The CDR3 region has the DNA TGCAGTGCTAGGGCGGGTCCGGGACAGGGGGCCCACAGCTATGGCTACACCTTC. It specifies CSARAGPGQGAHSYGYTF.

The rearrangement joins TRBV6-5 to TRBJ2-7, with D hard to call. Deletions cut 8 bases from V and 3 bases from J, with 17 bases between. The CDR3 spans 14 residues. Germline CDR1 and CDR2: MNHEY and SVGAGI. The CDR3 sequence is CASGKNTVYYEQYF. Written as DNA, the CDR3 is TGTGCCAGCGGAAAGAACACAGTGTACTACGAGCAGTACTTC.

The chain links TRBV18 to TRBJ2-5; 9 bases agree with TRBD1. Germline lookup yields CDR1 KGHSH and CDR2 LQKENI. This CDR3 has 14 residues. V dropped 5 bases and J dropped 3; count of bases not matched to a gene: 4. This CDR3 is CASSYRGLKETQYF. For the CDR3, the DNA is TGTGCCAGCTCATACAGGGGGCTTAAAGAGACCCAGTACTTC.

Here the CDR3 reads CSARDGGLDGYTF. CDR3 nucleotide sequence: TGCAGTGCTAGAGATGGGGGTTTGGATGGCTACACCTTC. The chain recombines TRBV20-1 with TRBJ1-2, with D maybe TRBD1 (5 bases). From germline, CDR1 is DFQATT and CDR2 SNEGSKA (reference sequence). The CDR3 consists of 13 residues. V was pared by 0 bases and J by 6 bases, with 11 bases between.

The CDR3 DNA sequence: TGCAGTGCCCTTGCAGGGGGGCCCAAAAACATTCAGTACTTC. Translation gives CSALAGGPKNIQYF. The chain employs TRBV20-1 and TRBJ2-4; a weak D match, TRBD1 (7 bases). The CDR3 runs 14 residues. The V end was cut by 6 bases, the J end by 2 bases, with 14 bases between. Germline V gene sequence: CDR1 DFQATT, CDR2 SNEGSKA (reference sequence).

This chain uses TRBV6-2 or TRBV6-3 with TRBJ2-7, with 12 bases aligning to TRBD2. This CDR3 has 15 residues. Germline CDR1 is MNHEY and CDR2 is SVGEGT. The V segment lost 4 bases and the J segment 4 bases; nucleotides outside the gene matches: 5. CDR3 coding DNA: TGTGCCAGCAGTTCTTTGACTAGCGGGAGATACGAGCAGTACTTC. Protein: CASSSLTSGRYEQYF.

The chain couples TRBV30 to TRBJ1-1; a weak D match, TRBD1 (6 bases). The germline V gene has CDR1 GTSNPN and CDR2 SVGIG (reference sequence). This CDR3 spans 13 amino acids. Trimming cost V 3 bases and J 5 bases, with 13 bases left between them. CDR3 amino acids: CAWRTTGATEAFF. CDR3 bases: TGTGCCTGGAGAACGACGGGGGCGACTGAAGCTTTCTTT.

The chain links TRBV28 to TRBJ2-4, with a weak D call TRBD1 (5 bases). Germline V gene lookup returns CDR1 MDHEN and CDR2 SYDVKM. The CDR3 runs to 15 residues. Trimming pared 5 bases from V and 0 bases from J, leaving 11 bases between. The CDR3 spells CASSLTDVAKNIQYF. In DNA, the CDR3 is TGTGCCAGCAGTCTGACAGACGTAGCCAAAAACATTCAGTACTTC.

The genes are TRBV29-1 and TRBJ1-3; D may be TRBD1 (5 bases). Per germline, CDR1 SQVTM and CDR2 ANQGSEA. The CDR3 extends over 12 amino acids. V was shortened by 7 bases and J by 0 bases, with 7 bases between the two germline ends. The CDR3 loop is CSAGVSGNTIYF. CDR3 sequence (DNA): TGCAGCGCGGGGGTCTCTGGAAACACCATATATTTT.

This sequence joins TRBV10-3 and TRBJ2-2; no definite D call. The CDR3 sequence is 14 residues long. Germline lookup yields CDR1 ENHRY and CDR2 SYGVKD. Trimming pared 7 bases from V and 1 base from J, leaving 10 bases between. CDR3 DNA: TGTGCCATCACGCCAAGTCAGAACACCGGGGAGCTGTTTTTT. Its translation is CAITPSQNTGELFF.

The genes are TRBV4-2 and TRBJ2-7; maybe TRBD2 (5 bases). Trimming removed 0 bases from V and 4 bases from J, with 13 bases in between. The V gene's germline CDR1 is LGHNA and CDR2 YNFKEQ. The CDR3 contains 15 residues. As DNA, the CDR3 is TGTGCCAGCAGCCAAGATAGCAATAGCGAGTACGAGCAGTACTTC. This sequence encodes CASSQDSNSEYEQYF.

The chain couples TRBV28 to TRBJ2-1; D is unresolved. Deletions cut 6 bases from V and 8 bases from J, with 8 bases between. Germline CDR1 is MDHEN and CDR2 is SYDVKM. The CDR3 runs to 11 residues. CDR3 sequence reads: CASRLMDEQFF. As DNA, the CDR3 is TGTGCCAGCAGACTTATGGATGAGCAGTTCTTC.

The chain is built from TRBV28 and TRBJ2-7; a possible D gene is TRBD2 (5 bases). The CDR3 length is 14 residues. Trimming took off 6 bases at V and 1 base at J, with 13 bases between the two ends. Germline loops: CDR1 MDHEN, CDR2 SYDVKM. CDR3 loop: CASRDGGGSYEQYF. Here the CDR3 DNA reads TGTGCCAGCAGAGACGGAGGTGGTTCCTACGAGCAGTACTTC.

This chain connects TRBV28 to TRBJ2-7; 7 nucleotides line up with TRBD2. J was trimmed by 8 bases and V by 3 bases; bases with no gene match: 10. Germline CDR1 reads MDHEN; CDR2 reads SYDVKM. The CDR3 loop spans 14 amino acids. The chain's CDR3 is CASSFSASGGKQYF. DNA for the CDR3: TGTGCCAGCAGTTTTTCAGCTAGCGGTGGTAAGCAGTACTTC.

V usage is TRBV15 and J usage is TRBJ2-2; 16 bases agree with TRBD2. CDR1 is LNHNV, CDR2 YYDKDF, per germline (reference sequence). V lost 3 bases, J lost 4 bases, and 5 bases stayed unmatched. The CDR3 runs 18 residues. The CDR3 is CATSRGLAGGPTTGELFF. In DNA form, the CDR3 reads TGTGCCACCAGCAGGGGACTAGCGGGAGGGCCGACCACCGGGGAGCTGTTTTTT. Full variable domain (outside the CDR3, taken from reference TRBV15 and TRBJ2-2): DAMVIQNPRYQVTQFGKPVTLSCSQTLNHNVMYWYQQKSSQAPKLLFHYYDKDFNNEADTPDNFQSRRPNTSFCFLDIRSPGLGDTAMYLCATSRGLAGGPTTGELFFGEGSRLTVL.

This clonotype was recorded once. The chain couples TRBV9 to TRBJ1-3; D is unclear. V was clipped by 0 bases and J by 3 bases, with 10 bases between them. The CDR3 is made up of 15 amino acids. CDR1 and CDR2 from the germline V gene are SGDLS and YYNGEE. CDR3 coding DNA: TGTGCCAGCAGCGTAGGCGGTCAGAGTGGAAACACCATATATTTT. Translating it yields CASSVGGQSGNTIYF.

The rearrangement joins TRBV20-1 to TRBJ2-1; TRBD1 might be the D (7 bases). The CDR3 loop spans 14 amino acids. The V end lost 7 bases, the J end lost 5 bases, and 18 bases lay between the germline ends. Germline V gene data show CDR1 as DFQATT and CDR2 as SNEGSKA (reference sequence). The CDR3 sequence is CSGLGGTANNEQFF. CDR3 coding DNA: TGCAGTGGCCTTGGAGGGACAGCGAACAATGAGCAGTTCTTC.

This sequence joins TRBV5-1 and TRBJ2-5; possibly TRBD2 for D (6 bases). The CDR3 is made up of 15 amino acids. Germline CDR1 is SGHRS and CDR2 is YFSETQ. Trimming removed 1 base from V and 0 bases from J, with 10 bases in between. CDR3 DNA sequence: TGCGCCAGCAGCTTGATTGGGGGGTACCAAGAGACCCAGTACTTC. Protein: CASSLIGGYQETQYF.